This T cell receptor (beta chain) was captured by sequencing in a study of shared clonotypes between healthy human individuals. The donor population consisted of healthy HIV-negative adults with no recent acute infections or vaccinations. It was tens of millions of PBMCs that unsorted samples used for genomic DNA. This clone was observed at least ten times. At the DNA level, this CDR3 is encoded by other sequences in the same sample as well. About 28,000 T cell genomes (about 320 ng DNA) went into each PBMC replicate. Clones were sequenced by immunoSEQ multiplex PCR, and TCRdb holds only the in-frame ones, with some missing. The sample holds about 490,000 clones, 70% to 80% seen once. With V trimmed by 5 bases and J by 6 bases, 4 bases remained unmatched. In germline, CDR1 is SGHRS, CDR2 YFSETQ. This CDR3 comprises 13 residues.

The source is a woman in her thirties or forties in good health. Some clones in this sample may be carry-over from other donors' samples. The sample was PBMCs. V is TRBV5-1 and J is TRBJ1-4; 7 bases fit TRBD1. CDR3 in amino acids: CASRDGTDEKLFF. The CDR3 DNA is TGCGCCAGCAGGGACGGGACAGATGAAAAACTGTTTTTT. Together with reference TRBV5-1 and TRBJ1-4, the CDR3 gives the full variable domain: KAGVTQTPRYLIKTRGQQVTLSCSPISGHRSVSWYQQTPGQGLQFLFEYFSETQRNKGNFPGRFSGRQFSNSRSEMNVSTLELGDSALYLCASRDGTDEKLFFGSGTQLSVL.